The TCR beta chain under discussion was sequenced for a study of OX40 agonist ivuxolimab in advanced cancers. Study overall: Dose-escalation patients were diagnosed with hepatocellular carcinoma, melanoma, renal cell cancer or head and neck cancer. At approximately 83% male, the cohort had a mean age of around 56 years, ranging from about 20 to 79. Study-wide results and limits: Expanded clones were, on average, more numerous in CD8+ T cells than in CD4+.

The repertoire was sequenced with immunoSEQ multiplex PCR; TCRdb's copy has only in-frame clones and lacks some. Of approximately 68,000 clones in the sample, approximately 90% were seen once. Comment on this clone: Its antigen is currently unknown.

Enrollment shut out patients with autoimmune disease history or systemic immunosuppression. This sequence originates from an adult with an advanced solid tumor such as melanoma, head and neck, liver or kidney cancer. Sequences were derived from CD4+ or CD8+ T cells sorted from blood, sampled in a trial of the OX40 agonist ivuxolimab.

CDR3 sequence: CASSLLDTLEYEQYF. CDR3 in DNA: TGTGCCAGCAGCTTGCTGGACACCCTCGAATACGAGCAGTACTTC. The V and J genes are TRBV5-6 and TRBJ2-7; the D gene is possibly TRBD1 (5 bases). Trimming stripped 1 base from V and 4 bases from J, with 15 bases between. Germline CDR1 and CDR2: SGHDT and YYEEEE. The CDR3 consists of 15 residues. The full variable domain, its missing parts supplied by reference TRBV5-6 and TRBJ2-7, is DAGVTQSPTHLIKTRGQQVTLRCSPKSGHDTVSWYQQALGQGPQFIFQYYEEEERQRGNFPDRFSGHQFPNYSSELNVNALLLGDSALYLCASSLLDTLEYEQYFGPGTRLTVT.